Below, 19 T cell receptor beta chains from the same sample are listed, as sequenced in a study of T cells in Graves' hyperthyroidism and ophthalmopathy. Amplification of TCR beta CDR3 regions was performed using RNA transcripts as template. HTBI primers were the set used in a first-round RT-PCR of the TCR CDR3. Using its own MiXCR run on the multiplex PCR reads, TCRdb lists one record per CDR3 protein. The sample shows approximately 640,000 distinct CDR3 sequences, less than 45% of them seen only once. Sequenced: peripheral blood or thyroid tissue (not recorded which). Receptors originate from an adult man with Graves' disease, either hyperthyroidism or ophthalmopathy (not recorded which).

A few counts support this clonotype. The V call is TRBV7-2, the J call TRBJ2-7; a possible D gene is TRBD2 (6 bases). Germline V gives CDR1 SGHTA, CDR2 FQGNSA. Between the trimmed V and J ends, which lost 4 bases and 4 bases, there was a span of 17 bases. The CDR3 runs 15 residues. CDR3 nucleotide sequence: TGTGCCAGCAGCTCCCAGCCCGGTGGGGGGTACGAGCAGTACTTC. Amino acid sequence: CASSSQPGGGYEQYF.

CDR3 loop: CASSAGQGGSNYGYTF. The DNA of the CDR3 is TGTGCCAGCAGCGCGGGACAGGGGGGTTCAAACTATGGCTACACCTTC. V is TRBV7-6 and J is TRBJ1-2; 11 positions agree with TRBD1. Germline V gene lookup returns CDR1 SGHVS and CDR2 FNYEAQ. CDR3 length: 16 amino acids. Trimming at V came to 5 bases and at J to 2 bases, leaving 7 bases not matched to a gene.

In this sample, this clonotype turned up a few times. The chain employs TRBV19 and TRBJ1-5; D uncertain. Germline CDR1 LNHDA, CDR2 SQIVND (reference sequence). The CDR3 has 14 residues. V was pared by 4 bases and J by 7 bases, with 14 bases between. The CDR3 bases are TGTGCCAGTAGTACCGCTTGGGGAGTCCAGCCCCAGCATTTT. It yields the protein CASSTAWGVQPQHF.

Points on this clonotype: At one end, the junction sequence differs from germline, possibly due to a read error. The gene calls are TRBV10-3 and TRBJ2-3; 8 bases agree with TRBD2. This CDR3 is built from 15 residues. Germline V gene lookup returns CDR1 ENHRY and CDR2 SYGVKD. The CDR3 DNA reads TGTGCCAGCAGTCTAGGACTAGGGCAGCGGGGGACGCAGTATTTT. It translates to CASSLGLGQRGTQYF.

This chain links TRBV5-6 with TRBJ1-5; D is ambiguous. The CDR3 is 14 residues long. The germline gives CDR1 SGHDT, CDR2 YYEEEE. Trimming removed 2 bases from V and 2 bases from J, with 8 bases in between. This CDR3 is CASSFRAGNQPQHF. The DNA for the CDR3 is TGTGCCAGCAGCTTTAGGGCGGGCAATCAGCCCCAGCATTTT. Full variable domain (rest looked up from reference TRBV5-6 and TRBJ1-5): DAGVTQSPTHLIKTRGQQVTLRCSPKSGHDTVSWYQQALGQGPQFIFQYYEEEERQRGNFPDRFSGHQFPNYSSELNVNALLLGDSALYLCASSFRAGNQPQHFGDGTRLSIL.

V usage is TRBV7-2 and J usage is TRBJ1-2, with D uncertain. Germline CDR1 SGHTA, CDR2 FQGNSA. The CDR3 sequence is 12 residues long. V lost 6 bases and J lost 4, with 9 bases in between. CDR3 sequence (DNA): TGTGCCAGCAGGGGGATTGGCTATGGCTACACCTTC. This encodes CASRGIGYGYTF.

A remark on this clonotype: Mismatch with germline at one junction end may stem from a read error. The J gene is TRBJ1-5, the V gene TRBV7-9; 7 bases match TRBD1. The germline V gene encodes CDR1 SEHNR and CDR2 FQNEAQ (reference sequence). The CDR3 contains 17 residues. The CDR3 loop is CASSQAAGQPLNQPQHF. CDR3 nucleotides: TGCGCCAGCAGCCAAGCCGCGGGACAGCCGCTCAATCAGCCCCAGCATTTT.

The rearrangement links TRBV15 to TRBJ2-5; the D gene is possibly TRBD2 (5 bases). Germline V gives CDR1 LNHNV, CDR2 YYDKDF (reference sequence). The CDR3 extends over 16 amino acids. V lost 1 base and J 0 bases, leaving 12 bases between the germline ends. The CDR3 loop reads CATSRGLLADQETQYF. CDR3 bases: TGTGCCACCAGCAGAGGACTCCTAGCAGACCAAGAGACCCAGTACTTC.

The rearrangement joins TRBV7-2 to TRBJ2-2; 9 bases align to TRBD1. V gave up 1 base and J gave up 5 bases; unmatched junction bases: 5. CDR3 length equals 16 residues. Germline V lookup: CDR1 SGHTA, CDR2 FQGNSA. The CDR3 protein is CASSLDGTGRTGELFF. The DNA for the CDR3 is TGTGCCAGCAGCTTAGACGGGACAGGGAGGACCGGGGAGCTGTTTTTT.

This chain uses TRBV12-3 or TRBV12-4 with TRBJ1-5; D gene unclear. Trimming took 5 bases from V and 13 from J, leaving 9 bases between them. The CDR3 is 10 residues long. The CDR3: CASSPPPQHF. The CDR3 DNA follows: TGTGCCAGCAGTCCTCCCCCACAGCATTTT.

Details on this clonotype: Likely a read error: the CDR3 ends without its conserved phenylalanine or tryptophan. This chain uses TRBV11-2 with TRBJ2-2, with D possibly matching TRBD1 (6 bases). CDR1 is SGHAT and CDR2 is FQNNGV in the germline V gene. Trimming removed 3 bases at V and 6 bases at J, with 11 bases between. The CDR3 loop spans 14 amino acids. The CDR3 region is CASSFLEGAGELFL. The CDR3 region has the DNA TGTGCCAGCAGCTTTCTTGAGGGGGCCGGGGAGCTGTTTCTT.

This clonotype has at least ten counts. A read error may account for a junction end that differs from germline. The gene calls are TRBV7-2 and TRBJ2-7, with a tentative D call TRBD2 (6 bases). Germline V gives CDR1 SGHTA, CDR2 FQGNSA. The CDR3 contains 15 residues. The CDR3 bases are TGTGCCAGCAGCGTAGCGGAGATCGTGGGGTACGAGCAGTACTTC. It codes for CASSVAEIVGYEQYF.

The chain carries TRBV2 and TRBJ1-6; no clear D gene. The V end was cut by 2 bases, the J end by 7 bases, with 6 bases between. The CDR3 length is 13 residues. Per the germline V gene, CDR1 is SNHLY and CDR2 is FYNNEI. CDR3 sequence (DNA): TGTGCCAGCAGTGAACAGACGAATTCACCCCTCCACTTT. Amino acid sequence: CASSEQTNSPLHF.

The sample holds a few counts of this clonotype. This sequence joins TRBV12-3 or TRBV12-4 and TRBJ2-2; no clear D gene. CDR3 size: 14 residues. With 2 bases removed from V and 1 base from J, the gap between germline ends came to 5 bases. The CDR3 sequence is CASSLSENTGELFF. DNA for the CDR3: TGTGCCAGCAGTTTATCCGAGAACACCGGGGAGCTGTTTTTT.

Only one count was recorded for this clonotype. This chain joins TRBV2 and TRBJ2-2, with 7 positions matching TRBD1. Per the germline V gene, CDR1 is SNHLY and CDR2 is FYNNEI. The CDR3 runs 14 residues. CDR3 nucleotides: TGTGCTAGAGGGGGCGCCGCGAACACCGGGGAGCTGTTTTTT. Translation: CARGGAANTGELFF.

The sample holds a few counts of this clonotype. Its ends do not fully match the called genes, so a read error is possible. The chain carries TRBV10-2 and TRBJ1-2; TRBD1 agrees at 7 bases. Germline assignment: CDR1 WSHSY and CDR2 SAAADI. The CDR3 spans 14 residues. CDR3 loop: CASSQTGNDYGYTF. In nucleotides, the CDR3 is TGTGCCAGCAGTCAGACAGGGAACGACTATGGCTACACCTTC.

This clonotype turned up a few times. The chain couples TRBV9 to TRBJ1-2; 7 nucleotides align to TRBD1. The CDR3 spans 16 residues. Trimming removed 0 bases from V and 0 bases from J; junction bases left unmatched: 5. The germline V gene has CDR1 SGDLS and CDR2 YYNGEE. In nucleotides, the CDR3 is TGTGCCAGCAGCGTAGGAGTTCAGGGGGCTAACTATGGCTACACCTTC. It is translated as CASSVGVQGANYGYTF. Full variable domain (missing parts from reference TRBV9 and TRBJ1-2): DSGVTQTPKHLITATGQRVTLRCSPRSGDLSVYWYQQSLDQGLQFLIQYYNGEERAKGNILERFSAQQFPDLHSELNLSSLELGDSALYFCASSVGVQGANYGYTFGSGTRLTVV.

The CDR3 region is CATRTEMNTEAFF. The DNA of the CDR3 is TGTGCCACAAGGACAGAGATGAACACTGAAGCTTTCTTT. The chain couples TRBV10-3 to TRBJ1-1, with D possibly matching TRBD1 (6 bases). Germline CDR1 reads ENHRY; CDR2 reads SYGVKD. This CDR3 has 13 amino acids. V gave up 10 bases and J gave up 0 bases, with 12 bases separating them.

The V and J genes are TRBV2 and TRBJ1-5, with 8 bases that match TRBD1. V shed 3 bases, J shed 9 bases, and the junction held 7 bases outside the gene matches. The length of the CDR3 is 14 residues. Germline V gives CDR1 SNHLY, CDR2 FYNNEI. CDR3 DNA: TGTGCCAGCAGTGAGGACAGGGAAGGAGGGCCCCAGCATTTT. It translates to CASSEDREGGPQHF.